Detailed here is one TCR beta chain. These data originate in a study of control samples from healthy donors and cancer patients. Profiling relied on immunoSEQ multiplex PCR, and the TCRdb table lists in-frame clones only, not all of them. The sample records over 80,000 clones, about 85% being singletons. Germline V gives CDR1 LNHDA, CDR2 SQIVND (reference sequence). CDR3 length: 13 residues. The ends lost 7 bases at V and 8 bases at J; junction bases unmatched: 9. Sequenced material: blood. This clonotype was obtained from a man aged 30 to 45 in good health. The chain is built from TRBV19 and TRBJ1-2; 8 bases map to TRBD1. The CDR3: CASNTDRADGYTF. CDR3 DNA sequence: TGTGCCAGTAATACGGACAGGGCTGACGGCTACACCTTC.